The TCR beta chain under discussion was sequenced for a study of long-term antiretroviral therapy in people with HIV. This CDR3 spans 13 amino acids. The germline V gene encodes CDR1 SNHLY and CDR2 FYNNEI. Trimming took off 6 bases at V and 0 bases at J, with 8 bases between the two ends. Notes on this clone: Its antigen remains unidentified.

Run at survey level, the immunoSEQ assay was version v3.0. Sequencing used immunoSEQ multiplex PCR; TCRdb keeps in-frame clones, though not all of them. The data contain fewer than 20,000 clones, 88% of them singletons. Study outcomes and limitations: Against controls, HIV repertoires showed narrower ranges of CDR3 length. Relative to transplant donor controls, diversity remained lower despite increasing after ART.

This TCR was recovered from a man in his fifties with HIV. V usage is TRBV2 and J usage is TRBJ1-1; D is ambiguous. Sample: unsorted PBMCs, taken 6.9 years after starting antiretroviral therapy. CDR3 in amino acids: CASSVDVNTEAFF. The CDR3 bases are TGTGCCAGCAGCGTAGACGTGAACACTGAAGCTTTCTTT.